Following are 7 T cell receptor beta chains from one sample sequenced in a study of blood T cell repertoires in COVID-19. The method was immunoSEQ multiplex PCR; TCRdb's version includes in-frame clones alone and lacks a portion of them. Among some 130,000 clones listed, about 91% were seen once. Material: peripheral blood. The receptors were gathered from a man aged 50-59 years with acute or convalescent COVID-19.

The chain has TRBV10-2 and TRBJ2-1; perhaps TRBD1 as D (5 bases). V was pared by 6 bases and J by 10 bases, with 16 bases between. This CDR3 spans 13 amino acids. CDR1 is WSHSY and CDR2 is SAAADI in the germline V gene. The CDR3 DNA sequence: TGCGCCAGCAGAAGGTCACAGGATCCGGAGCAGTTCTTC. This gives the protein CASRRSQDPEQFF.

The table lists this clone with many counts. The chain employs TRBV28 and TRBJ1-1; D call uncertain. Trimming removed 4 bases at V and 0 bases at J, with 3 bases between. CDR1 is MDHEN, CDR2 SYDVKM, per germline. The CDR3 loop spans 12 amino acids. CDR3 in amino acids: CASSSVNTEAFF. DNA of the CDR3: TGTGCCAGCAGTTCCGTGAACACTGAAGCTTTCTTT.

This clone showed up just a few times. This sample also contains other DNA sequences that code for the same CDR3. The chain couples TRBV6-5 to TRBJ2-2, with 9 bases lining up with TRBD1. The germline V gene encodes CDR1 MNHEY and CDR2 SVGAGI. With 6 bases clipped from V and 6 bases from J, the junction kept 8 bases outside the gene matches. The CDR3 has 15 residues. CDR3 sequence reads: CASSSYRGLAGELFF. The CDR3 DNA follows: TGTGCCAGCAGCTCCTACAGGGGGCTAGCCGGGGAGCTGTTTTTT.

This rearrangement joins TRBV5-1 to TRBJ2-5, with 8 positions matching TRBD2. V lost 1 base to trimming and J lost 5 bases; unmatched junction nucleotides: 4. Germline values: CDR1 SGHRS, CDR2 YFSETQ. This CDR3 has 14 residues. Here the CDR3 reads CASSLSGSGETQYF. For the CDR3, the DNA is TGCGCCAGCAGCTTGAGCGGGAGTGGGGAGACCCAGTACTTC.

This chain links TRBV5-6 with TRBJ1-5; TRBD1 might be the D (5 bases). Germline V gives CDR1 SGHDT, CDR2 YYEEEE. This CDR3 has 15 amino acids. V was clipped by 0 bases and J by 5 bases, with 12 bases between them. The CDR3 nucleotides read TGTGCCAGCAGCTTGGGTAAGGACATCTATCAGCCCCAGCATTTT. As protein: CASSLGKDIYQPQHF.

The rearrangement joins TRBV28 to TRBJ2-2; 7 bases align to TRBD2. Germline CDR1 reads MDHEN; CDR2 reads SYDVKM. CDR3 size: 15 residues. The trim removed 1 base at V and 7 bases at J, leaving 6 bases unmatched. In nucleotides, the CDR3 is TGTGCCAGCAGTTTATTTAGGGAGGGTATCGGGGAGCTGTTTTTT. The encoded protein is CASSLFREGIGELFF.

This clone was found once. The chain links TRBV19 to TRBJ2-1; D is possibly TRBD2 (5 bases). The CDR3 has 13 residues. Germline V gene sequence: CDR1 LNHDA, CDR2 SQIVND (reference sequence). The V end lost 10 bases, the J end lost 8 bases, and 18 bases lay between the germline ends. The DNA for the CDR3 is TGTGCCACCATTAAGTGGGGTAGCGATGAGCAGTTCTTC. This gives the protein CATIKWGSDEQFF.